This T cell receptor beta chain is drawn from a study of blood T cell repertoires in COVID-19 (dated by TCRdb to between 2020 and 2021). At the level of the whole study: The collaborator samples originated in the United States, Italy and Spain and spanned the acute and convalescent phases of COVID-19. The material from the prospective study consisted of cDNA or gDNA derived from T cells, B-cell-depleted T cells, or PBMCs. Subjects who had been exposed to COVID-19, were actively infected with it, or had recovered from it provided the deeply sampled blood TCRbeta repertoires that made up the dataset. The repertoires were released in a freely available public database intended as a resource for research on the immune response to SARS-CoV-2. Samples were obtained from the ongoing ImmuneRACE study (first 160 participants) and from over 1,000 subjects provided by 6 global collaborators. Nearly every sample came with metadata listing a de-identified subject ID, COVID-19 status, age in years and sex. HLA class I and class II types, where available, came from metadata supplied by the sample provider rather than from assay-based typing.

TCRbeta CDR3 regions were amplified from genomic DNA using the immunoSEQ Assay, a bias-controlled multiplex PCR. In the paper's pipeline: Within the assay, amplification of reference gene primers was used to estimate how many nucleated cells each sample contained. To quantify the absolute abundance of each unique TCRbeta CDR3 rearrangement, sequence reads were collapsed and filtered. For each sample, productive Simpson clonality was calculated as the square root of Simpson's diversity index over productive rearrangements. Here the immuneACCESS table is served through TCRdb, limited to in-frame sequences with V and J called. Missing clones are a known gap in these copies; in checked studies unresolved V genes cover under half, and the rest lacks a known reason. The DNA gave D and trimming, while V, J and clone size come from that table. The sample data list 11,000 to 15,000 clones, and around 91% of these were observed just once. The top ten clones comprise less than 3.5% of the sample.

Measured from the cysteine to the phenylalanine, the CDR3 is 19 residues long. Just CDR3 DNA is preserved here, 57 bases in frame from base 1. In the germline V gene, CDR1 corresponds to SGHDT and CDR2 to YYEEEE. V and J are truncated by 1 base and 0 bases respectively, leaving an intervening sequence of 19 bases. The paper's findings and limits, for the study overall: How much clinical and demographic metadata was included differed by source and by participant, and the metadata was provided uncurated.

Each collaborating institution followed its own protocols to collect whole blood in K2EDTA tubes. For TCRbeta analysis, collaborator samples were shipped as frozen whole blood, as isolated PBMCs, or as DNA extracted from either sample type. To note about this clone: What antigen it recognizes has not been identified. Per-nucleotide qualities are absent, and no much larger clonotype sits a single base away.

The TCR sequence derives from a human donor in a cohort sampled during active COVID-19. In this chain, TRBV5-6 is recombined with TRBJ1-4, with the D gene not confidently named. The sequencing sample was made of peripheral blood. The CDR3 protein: CASSLRVSAPTATNEKLFF. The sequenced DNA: TGTGCCAGCAGCTTGAGAGTATCTGCGCCTACTGCAACTAATGAAAAACTGTTTTTT.